This TCR beta chain was observed in a study of cytomegalovirus exposure and HLA in healthy donors. General study findings and limits: The authors later linked a missense DCLRE1C variant to TCR beta V- and J-gene trimming. It was shown in a later analysis that HLA-associated TCR beta chains were more clonally expanded than other, equally common chains.

As to this clone: Its antigen is still unknown.

Trimming took 5 bases from V and 6 from J; bases not matched to a gene: 7. Germline V lookup: CDR1 MNHEY, CDR2 SVGAGI. This CDR3 has 15 amino acids. Primers for the PCR totalled 60 Vbeta and 13 Jbeta. Measured with immunoSEQ multiplex PCR; TCRdb has only the in-frame clones, and not every one. Among fewer than 200,000 clones listed, roughly 13% were seen once. This sequence was found in a man aged 50 or older in good health and CMV-seropositive. Sequencing input: PBMCs. This chain joins TRBV6-5 and TRBJ1-5; 10 positions agree with TRBD1. As DNA, the CDR3 is TGTGCCAGCAGTCGCGGGACAGGGGATGGTCAGCCCCAGCATTTT. Its protein product is CASSRGTGDGQPQHF.